Listed below are T cell receptor beta chains from one sample, sequenced in a study of T cell changes during pregnancy in multiple sclerosis. The method was immunoSEQ multiplex PCR; TCRdb's version includes in-frame clones alone and lacks a portion of them. The sample carries roughly 75,000 clones, roughly 90% recorded once. The sequencing used peripheral blood, collected before pregnancy. Receptors were obtained from a female donor with multiple sclerosis, enrolled in a pregnancy study. Both conserved end residues are part of each CDR3. A D gene is named only where the DNA matches it firmly. Only some rows state a clone size, as once, few, many or a class for expanded clones.

>TRBV7-6|TRBD1|TRBJ2-4|-
TGTGCCAGCAGCCCCGGACAGGGTGAAAACATTCAGTACTTC
CASSPGQGENIQYF
>TRBV18|-|TRBJ1-6|-
TGTGCCAGCTCACCCGACAGGTATAATTCACCCCTCCACTTT
CASSPDRYNSPLHF
>TRBV10-2|TRBD1|TRBJ1-1|once
TGCGCCAGCAACCCGACAGGGATGAACACTGAAGCTTTCTTT
CASNPTGMNTEAFF
>TRBV2|TRBD1|TRBJ2-2|-
TGTGCCAGCAGAGAGGGGGCCGGGACCGGGGAGCTGTTTTTT
CASREGAGTGELFF
>TRBV4-3|-|TRBJ1-1|-
TGCGCCAGCAGCCAGGTCAGGGGAGAGACTGAAGCTTTCTTT
CASSQVRGETEAFF
>TRBV27|-|TRBJ1-2|-
TGTGCCACCTCTTCCGGGGGATGGGGGGGCTACACCTTC
CATSSGGWGGYTF
>TRBV11-3|-|TRBJ1-3|-
TGTGCCAGCAGCCGCAACGGGAGGGACTCTGGAAACACCATATATTTT
CASSRNGRDSGNTIYF
>TRBV19|TRBD1|TRBJ1-1|-
TGTGCCAGTAGTCAGGGACAGTTTCTGAACACTGAAGCTTTCTTT
CASSQGQFLNTEAFF
>TRBV5-1|TRBD2|TRBJ2-1|-
TGCGCCAGCAGCTTACTAGCGGGGGATGGAAATGAGCAGTTCTTC
CASSLLAGDGNEQFF
>TRBV7-2|TRBD1|TRBJ1-2|-
TGTGCCAGCAGCGAAAATTCCCCCGGGACAGACTATGGCTACACCTTC
CASSENSPGTDYGYTF
>TRBV7-2|-|TRBJ2-5|-
TGTGCCAGCAGCTTAGGGCGGTCAGAAGAGACCCAGTACTTC
CASSLGRSEETQYF
>TRBV9|TRBD1|TRBJ2-3|-
TGTGCCAGCAGCGAGGGACAGGGTCTGGGAGCAGATACGCAGTATTTT
CASSEGQGLGADTQYF
>TRBV7-2|TRBD2|TRBJ2-3|once
TGTGCCAGCAGCTCAGGGACTAGTCGCACAGATACGCAGTATTTT
CASSSGTSRTDTQYF
>TRBV2|-|TRBJ2-7|once
TGTGCCAGCAGAGTCCGGGACACTCTGACCGGCGAGCAGTACTTC
CASRVRDTLTGEQYF
>TRBV19|-|TRBJ2-2|-
TGTGCCAGTAGCCTCACCGGGGAGCTGTTTTTT
CASSLTGELFF
>TRBV30|TRBD1|TRBJ2-5|-
TGTGCCTGGAGTACGAAGGGGGCAGAGACCCAGTACTTC
CAWSTKGAETQYF
>TRBV19|-|TRBJ2-7|-
TGTGCCAGTAGTGTACGTCAGGGGCAAGACCCTTCGAACGAGCAGTACTTC
CASSVRQGQDPSNEQYF
>TRBV11-2|-|TRBJ2-1|-
TGTGCCAGCAGCCCTTCCGTCGATGAGCAGTTCTTC
CASSPSVDEQFF
>TRBV4-3|TRBD1|TRBJ2-1|-
TGCGCCAGCAGCTTTGACAGGGGGGGGCAGTTCTTC
CASSFDRGGQFF
>TRBV29-1|TRBD1|TRBJ1-1|-
TGCAGCGTTGGACAGGGGTTTTTGTACACTGAAGCTTTCTTT
CSVGQGFLYTEAFF
>TRBV6-6|TRBD1|TRBJ1-2|-
TGTGCCAGCAGGGACCGACAGGGGCCTACTAACTATGGCTACACCTTC
CASRDRQGPTNYGYTF
>TRBV18|TRBD1|TRBJ2-7|-
TGTGCCAGCTCACCTGGACAGGGAGTTCTCTACGAGCAGTACTTC
CASSPGQGVLYEQYF
>TRBV27|TRBD1|TRBJ1-3|-
TGTGCCAGCAGTCCCCAGACTTGGACAGGGGCTGGAAACACCATATATTTT
CASSPQTWTGAGNTIYF
>TRBV7-2|-|TRBJ2-2|-
TGTGCCAGCAGCTTAAAGCGGGCCGGGGAGCTGTTTTTT
CASSLKRAGELFF
>TRBV27|-|TRBJ1-5|-
TGTGCCAGCAGTTTGACAGCAAGCAATCAGCCCCAGCATTTT
CASSLTASNQPQHF
>TRBV6-4|-|TRBJ1-1|-
TGTGCCAGCAGTCAGACACCGAACACTGAAGCTTTCTTT
CASSQTPNTEAFF
>TRBV2|-|TRBJ1-1|-
TGTGCCACCAAACAGGGATCGGGCACTGAAGCTTTCTTT
CATKQGSGTEAFF
>TRBV6-1|TRBD2|TRBJ2-3|-
TGTGCCAGCAGTGAAGAAAGCGGGGGGGCAGATACGCAGTATTTT
CASSEESGGADTQYF
>TRBV19|-|TRBJ1-1|-
TGTGCCAGTAGTATAGTGTCAGACCGCGGATATAGTTTCTTT
CASSIVSDRGYSFF
>TRBV6-5|-|TRBJ1-1|once
TGTGCCAGCAGATCCGGGACAACTGAAGCTTTCTTT
CASRSGTTEAFF
>TRBV20-1|-|TRBJ1-2|-
TGCAGTGCTACAGGGAACTATGGCTACACCTTC
CSATGNYGYTF
>TRBV6-1|TRBD2|TRBJ2-4|-
TGTGCCAGCAGTGAAGGTGGGGAGGGGGCCAAAAACATTCAGTACTTC
CASSEGGEGAKNIQYF
>TRBV14|-|TRBJ1-2|-
TGTGCCAGCAGCCCGACAGCGAGACGGCGAGGCTACACCTTC
CASSPTARRRGYTF
>TRBV27|-|TRBJ2-7|-
TGTGCCAGCAGCACCACCGCGTTACAGGGAAATTCCCACGAGCAGTACTTC
CASSTTALQGNSHEQYF
>TRBV28|-|TRBJ2-7|-
TGTGCCAGCAGTTTATTCGGGGGAAGGTACGAGCAGTACTTC
CASSLFGGRYEQYF
>TRBV7-2|TRBD1|TRBJ2-7|-
TGTGCCAGCAGATCAGGACAGGGGCGGGAAGAGCAGTACTTC
CASRSGQGREEQYF
>TRBV28|TRBD1|TRBJ1-2|-
TGTGCCAGCAGTCTACCGGGACAGGGGGCGATTGGCTACACCTTC
CASSLPGQGAIGYTF
>TRBV7-8|TRBD1|TRBJ1-5|-
TGTGCCAGCAGCTTAGCGCTAGGACAGGGTAATCAGCCCCAGCATTTT
CASSLALGQGNQPQHF
>TRBV30|TRBD1|TRBJ2-7|-
TGTGCCGGCTCGGGACAGGGGTACGAGCAGTACTTC
CAGSGQGYEQYF
>TRBV30|TRBD1|TRBJ1-6|-
TGTGCCTGGAGTCCCGGGACAGGGTCTTCACCCCTCCACTTT
CAWSPGTGSSPLHF
>TRBV7-9|-|TRBJ2-1|-
TGTGCCAGCAGCTTCCGGGACAACAATGAGCAGTTCTTC
CASSFRDNNEQFF
>TRBV7-3|TRBD1|TRBJ1-2|-
TGTGCCAGCAGCGAAAGACAGGGTATCGATGGCTACACCTTC
CASSERQGIDGYTF
>TRBV28|TRBD1|TRBJ2-7|few
TGTGCCAGCACCTCCCTGGGGAGCAGGGGGTACGAGCAGTACTTC
CASTSLGSRGYEQYF
>TRBV11-2|-|TRBJ2-3|-
TGTGCCAGCAGCCGACATACAGATACGCAGTATTTT
CASSRHTDTQYF
>TRBV5-1|-|TRBJ2-7|-
TGCGCCAGCAGCTTGAGTAGTGGCTACGAGCAGTACTTC
CASSLSSGYEQYF
>TRBV5-1|TRBD1|TRBJ1-1|-
TGCGCCAGCAGCTTCGGACCGGGACAGGGGGGGGCTGAAGCTTTCTTT
CASSFGPGQGGAEAFF
>TRBV10-3|TRBD1|TRBJ2-3|-
TGTGCCATCAGCAAAGGGGGCTCCAACACAGATACGCAGTATTTT
CAISKGGSNTDTQYF
>TRBV7-3|-|TRBJ1-2|-
TGTGCCAGCAGCGCCGACAGGAACTATGGCTACACCTTC
CASSADRNYGYTF
>TRBV6-5|TRBD1|TRBJ1-1|-
TGTGCCAGCAGTTACTCGCAGGGGGACACTGAAGCTTTCTTT
CASSYSQGDTEAFF
>TRBV18|-|TRBJ2-7|-
TGTGCCAGCTCACCACCTTCAGGGCTCTACTTCTCCTACGAGCAGTACTTC
CASSPPSGLYFSYEQYF
>TRBV6-5|-|TRBJ1-1|-
TGTGCCAGCAGTTACTCGATACCAGGGTTGAACACTGAAGCTTTCTTT
CASSYSIPGLNTEAFF
>TRBV2|TRBD1|TRBJ1-2|-
TGTGCCAGCAGCCCCACAGGGGCCGGCTACACCTTC
CASSPTGAGYTF
>TRBV5-1|-|TRBJ1-1|-
TGCGCCAGCAGCTGGGGTGGAGGGATCAACACTGAAGCTTTCTTT
CASSWGGGINTEAFF